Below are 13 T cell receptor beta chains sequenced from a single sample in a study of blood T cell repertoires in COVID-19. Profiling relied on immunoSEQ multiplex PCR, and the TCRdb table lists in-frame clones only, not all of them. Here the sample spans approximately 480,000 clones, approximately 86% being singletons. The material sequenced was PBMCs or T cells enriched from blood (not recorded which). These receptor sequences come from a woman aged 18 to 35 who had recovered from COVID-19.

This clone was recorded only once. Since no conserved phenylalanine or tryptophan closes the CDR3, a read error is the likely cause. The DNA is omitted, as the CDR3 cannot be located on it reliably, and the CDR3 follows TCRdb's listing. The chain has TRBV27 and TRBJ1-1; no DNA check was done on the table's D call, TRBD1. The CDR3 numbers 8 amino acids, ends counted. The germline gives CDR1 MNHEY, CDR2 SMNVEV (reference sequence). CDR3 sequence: CASSLRRG.

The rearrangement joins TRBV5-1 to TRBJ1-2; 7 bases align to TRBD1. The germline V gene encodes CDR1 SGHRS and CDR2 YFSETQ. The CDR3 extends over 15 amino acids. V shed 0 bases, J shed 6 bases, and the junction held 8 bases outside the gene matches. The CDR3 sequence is CASSLDATGLDGYTF. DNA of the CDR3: TGCGCCAGCAGCTTGGACGCGACAGGGTTGGATGGCTACACCTTC. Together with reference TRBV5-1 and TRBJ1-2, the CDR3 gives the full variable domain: KAGVTQTPRYLIKTRGQQVTLSCSPISGHRSVSWYQQTPGQGLQFLFEYFSETQRNKGNFPGRFSGRQFSNSRSEMNVSTLELGDSALYLCASSLDATGLDGYTFGSGTRLTVV.

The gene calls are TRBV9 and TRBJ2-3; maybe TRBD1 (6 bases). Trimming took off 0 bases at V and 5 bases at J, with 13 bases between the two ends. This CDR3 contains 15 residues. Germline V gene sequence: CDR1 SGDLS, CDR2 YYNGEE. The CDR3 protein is CASSVEGVEGDTQYF. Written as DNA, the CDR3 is TGTGCCAGCAGCGTAGAGGGGGTCGAGGGAGATACGCAGTATTTT. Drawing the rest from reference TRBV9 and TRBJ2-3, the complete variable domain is DSGVTQTPKHLITATGQRVTLRCSPRSGDLSVYWYQQSLDQGLQFLIQYYNGEERAKGNILERFSAQQFPDLHSELNLSSLELGDSALYFCASSVEGVEGDTQYFGPGTRLTVL.

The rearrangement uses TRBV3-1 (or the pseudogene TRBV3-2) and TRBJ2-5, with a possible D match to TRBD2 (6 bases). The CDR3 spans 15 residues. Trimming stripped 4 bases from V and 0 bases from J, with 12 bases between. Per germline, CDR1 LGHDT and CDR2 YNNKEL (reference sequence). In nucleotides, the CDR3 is TGTGCCAGCAGCCGGGACTCTCGGTACCAAGAGACCCAGTACTTC. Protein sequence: CASSRDSRYQETQYF.

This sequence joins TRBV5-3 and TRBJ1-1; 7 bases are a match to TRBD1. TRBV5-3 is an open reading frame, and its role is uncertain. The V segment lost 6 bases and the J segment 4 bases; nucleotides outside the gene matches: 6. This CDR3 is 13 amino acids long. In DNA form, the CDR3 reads TGTGCCAGAAAGCGGCAGGGGGGCACTGAAGCTTTCTTT. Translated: CARKRQGGTEAFF.

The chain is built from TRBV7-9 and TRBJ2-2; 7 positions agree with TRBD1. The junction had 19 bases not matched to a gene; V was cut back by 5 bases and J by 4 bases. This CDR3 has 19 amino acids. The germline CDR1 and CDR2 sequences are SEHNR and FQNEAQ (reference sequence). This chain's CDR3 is CASSERDFGDSRSTGELFF. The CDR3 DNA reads TGTGCCAGCAGCGAGCGTGACTTCGGGGACAGTCGGAGCACCGGGGAGCTGTTTTTT.

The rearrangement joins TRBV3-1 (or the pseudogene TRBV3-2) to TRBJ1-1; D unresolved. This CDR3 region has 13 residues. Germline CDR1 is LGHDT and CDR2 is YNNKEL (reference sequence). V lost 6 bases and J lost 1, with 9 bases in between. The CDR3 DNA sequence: TGTGCCAGCAGATACACAGAGAACACTGAAGCTTTCTTT. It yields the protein CASRYTENTEAFF.

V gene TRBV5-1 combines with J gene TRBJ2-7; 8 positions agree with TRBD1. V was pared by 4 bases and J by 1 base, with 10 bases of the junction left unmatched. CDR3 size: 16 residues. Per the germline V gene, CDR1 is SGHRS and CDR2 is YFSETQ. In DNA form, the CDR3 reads TGCGCCAGCAGCCCACGGACAGGGAAGGGGTCCTACGAGCAGTACTTC. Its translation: CASSPRTGKGSYEQYF.

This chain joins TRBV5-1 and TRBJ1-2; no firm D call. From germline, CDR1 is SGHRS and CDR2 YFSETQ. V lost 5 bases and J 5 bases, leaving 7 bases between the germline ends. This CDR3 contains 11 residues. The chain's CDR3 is CASSSPYGYTF. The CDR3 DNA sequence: TGCGCCAGCAGTTCCCCGTATGGCTACACCTTC.

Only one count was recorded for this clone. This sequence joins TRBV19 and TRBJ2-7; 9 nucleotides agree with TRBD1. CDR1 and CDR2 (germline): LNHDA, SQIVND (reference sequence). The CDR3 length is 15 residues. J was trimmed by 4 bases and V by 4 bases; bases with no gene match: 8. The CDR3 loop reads CASSTGTGTPYEQYF. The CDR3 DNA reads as TGTGCCAGTAGTACCGGGACAGGGACGCCATACGAGCAGTACTTC. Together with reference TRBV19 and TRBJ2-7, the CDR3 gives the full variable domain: DGGITQSPKYLFRKEGQNVTLSCEQNLNHDAMYWYRQDPGQGLRLIYYSQIVNDFQKGDIAEGYSVSREKKESFPLTVTSAQKNPTAFYLCASSTGTGTPYEQYFGPGTRLTVT.

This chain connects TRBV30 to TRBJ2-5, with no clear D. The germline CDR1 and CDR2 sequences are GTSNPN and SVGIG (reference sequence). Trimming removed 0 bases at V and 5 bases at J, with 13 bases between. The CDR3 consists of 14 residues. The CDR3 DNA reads TGTGCCTGGAGTGTACGTCAGCTGAGGGAGACCCAGTACTTC. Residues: CAWSVRQLRETQYF.

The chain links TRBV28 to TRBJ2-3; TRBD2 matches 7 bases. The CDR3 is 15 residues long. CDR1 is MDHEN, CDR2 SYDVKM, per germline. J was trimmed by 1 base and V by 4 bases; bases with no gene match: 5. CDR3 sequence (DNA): TGTGCCAGCAGTTCCCCAGCGGGGCGCACAGATACGCAGTATTTT. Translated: CASSSPAGRTDTQYF.

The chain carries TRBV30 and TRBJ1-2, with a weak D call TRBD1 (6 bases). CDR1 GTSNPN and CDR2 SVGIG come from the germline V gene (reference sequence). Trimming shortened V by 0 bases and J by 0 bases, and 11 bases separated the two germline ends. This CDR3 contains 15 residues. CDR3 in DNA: TGTGCCTGGAGTGTGGATGAGGGGGCTAACTATGGCTACACCTTC. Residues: CAWSVDEGANYGYTF.